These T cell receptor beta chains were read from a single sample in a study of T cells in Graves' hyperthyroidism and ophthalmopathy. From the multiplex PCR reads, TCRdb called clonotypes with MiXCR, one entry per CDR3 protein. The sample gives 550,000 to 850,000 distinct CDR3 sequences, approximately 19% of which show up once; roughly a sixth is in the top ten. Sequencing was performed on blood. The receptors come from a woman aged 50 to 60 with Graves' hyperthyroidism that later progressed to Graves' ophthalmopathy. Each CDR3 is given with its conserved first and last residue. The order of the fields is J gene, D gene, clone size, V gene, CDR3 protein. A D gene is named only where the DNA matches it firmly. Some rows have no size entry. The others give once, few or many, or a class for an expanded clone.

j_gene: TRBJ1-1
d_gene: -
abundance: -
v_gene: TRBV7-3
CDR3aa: CASSLNAMGTESEAFF

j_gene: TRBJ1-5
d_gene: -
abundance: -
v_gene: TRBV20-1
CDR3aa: CSVTTVGNQPQHF

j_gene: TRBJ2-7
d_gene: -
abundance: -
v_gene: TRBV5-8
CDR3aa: CASSIGGSQWGTYEQYF

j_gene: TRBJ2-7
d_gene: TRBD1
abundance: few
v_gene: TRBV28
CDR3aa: CASTKPPGQAYEQYF

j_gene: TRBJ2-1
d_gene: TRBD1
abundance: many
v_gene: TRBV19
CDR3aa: CASSTGQGPYNEQFF

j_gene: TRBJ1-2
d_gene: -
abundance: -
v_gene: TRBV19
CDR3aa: CASSTPGYYGYTF

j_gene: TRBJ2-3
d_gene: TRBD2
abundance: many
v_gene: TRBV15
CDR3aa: CATSSGLAGSTDTQYF

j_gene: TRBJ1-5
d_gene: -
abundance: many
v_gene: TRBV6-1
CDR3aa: CASRNRRGNQPQHF

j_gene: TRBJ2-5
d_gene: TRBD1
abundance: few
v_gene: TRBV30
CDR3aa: CASTRDRGQGTQYF

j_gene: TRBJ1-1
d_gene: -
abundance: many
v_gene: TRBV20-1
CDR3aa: CSASKTVEAFF

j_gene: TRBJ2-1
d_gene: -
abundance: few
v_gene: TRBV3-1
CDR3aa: CATGGQVDNEQFF

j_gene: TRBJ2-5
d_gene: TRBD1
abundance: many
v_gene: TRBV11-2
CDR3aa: CASSQGTGGEETQYF

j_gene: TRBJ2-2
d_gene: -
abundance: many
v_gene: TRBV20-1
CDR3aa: CSAIVRGTNTGELFF

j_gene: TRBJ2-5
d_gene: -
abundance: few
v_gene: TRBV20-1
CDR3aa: CSARRQGGRETQYF

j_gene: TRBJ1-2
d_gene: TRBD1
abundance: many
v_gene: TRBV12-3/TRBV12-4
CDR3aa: CASSRQGEGYGYTF

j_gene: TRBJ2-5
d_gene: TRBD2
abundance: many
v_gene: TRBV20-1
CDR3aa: CSARDRGLAGKETQYF